The sequence of this TCR beta chain was determined in a study of blood T cell repertoires in COVID-19. Study summary: Samples taken during acute and convalescent COVID-19 were collected in the United States, Italy and Spain.

The cohort comprised adults aged roughly 18 to 100 years residing in 20 to 25 US areas. Self-reported history from a screening survey and questionnaire set each donor's cohort. Original data processing: Reference gene primer amplification gave nucleated cell count estimates. TCRdb's copy holds only in-frame clones and misses some; the assay was immunoSEQ multiplex PCR. D and trimming come from the DNA, and the V and J calls and clone size come from that table. This table has 140,000 to 150,000 clones, roughly 90% appearing once. This clonotype originated in a woman in her thirties with acute COVID-19. The sequenced sample consisted of PBMCs or T cells enriched from blood (not recorded which).

CDR3 nucleotides: TGCGCCAGCAGCCAGCCGGGACTAGCGGGAGAGACCCAGTACTTC. This translates into CASSQPGLAGETQYF. The chain has TRBV4-1 and TRBJ2-5, with TRBD2 identical over 12 bases. V gave up 3 bases and J gave up 4 bases; unmatched junction bases: 3. CDR1 and CDR2 (germline): MGHRA, YSYEKL. The CDR3 sequence is 15 residues long.